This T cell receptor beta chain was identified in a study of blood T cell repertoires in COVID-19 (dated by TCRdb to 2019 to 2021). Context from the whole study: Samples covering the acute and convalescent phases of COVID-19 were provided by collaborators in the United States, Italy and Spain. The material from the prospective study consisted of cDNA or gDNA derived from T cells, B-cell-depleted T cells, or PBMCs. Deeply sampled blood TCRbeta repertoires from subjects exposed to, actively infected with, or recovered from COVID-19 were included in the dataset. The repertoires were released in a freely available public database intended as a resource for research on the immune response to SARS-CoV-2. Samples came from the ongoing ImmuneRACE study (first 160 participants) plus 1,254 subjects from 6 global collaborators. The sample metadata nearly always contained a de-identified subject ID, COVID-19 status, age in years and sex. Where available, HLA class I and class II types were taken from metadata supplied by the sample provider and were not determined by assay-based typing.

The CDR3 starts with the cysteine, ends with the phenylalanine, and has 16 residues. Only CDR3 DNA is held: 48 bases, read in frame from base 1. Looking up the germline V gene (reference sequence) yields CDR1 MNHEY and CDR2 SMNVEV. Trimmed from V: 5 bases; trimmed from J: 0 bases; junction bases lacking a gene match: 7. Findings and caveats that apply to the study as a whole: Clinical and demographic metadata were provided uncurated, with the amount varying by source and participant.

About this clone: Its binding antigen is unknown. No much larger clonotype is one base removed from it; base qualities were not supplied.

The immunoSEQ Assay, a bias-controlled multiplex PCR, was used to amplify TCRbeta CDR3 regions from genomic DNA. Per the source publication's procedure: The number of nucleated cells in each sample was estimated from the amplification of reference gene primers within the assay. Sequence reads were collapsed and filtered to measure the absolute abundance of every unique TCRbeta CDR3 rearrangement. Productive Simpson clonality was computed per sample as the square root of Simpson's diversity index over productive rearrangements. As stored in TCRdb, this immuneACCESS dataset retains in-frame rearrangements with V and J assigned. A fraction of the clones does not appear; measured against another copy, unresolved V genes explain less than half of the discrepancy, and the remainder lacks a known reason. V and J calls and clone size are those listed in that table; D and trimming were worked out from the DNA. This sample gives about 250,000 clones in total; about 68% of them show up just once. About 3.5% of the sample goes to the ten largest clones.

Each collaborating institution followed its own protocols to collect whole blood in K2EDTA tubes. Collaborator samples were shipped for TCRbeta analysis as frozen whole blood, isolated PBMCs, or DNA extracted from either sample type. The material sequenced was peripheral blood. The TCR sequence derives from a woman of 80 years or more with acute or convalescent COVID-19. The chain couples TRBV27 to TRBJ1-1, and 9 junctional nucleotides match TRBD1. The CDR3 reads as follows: CASSRDRVGLNTEAFF. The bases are TGTGCCAGCAGTCGGGACAGGGTGGGATTGAACACTGAAGCTTTCTTT.